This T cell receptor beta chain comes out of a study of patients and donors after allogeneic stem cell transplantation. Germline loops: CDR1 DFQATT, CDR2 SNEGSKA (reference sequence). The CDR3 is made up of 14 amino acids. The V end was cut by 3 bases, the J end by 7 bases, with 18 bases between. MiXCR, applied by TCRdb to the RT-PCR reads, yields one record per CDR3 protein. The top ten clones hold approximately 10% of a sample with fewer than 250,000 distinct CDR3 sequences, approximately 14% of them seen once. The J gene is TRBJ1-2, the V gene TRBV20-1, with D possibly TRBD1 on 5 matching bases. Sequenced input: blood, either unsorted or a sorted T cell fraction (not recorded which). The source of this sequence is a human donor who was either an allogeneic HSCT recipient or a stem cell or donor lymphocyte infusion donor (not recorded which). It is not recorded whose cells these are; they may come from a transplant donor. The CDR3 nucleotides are TGCAGTGCTAGGGGACGGGCAGGTACTAGTGGCTACACCTTC. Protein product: CSARGRAGTSGYTF.